This is a list of T cell receptor beta chains from one sample in a study of blood T cell repertoires in COVID-19. The assay was immunoSEQ multiplex PCR, and TCRdb's table has in-frame clones only and misses some. This sample carries fewer than 200,000 clones, over 75% of them seen once, and the ten largest clones take roughly 25%. The sequenced sample consisted of peripheral blood. These receptors were collected from a woman in her 70s with acute or convalescent COVID-19. Each CDR3 is given without its conserved first and last residue. Fields, in order: V gene, CDR3 protein.

TRBV5-1 | ASSFQASNEKLF
TRBV7-2 | ASSLEVGREAF
TRBV20-1 | SASRTGRLINGEKLF
TRBV27 | ASSLVLGGTGELF
TRBV5-1 | ASSGTSGRTTSDTGELF
TRBV29-1 | SAGDTEAF
TRBV10-3 | AILGASGGELF
TRBV6-5 | ASLAGDLDTQY
TRBV19 | ASSIIANSNQPQH
TRBV20-1 | SASGQGYSYEQY
TRBV3-1/TRBV3-2 | ASSQGARGANVLT
TRBV5-1 | ASSSGLTRETQY
TRBV2 | ASTLTGPNEKLF
TRBV2 | ASYAGSNFAEQY
TRBV3-1/TRBV3-2 | ASSRDSGGTSLNEQF
TRBV30 | AWESGNSPLH
TRBV10-3 | AIRYRDRVMNTEAF
TRBV7-6 | ASSFSANTGELF